Each of the 16 T cell receptor beta chains below was sequenced from the same sample in a study of regulatory T cells in long-lasting Graves disease (dated by TCRdb to about 2021). The time point label on this specimen signifies: newly diagnosed GD, antithyroid drugs for less than 3 months. For both TCR sequencing and RNA sequencing, RNA was extracted from PBMCs in TRIzol. Library generation was performed with multiplex PCR. For sequencing, an Illumina HiSeq 4000 was employed. iRepertoire HTBI primers and Arm-PCR amplification of CDR3 regions were used to construct TCR beta libraries. TCRdb ran its own pipeline on the public reads, namely fastp trimming at Q25 and MiXCR clone calling, and kept in-frame beta chains. Rows with one shared CDR3 protein collapse into an entry with the most common genes and DNA. Across this sample there are just over 600,000 distinct CDR3 sequences, with 15% to 20% seen only once. Clones ranked in the top ten supply approximately 20% of the sample.

This sample was shared with a second study, whose subject was T cells in Graves' hyperthyroidism and ophthalmopathy.

The sequencing here drew on peripheral blood mononuclear cells (PBMCs), taken at new diagnosis, from a patient treated with antithyroid drugs. Receptors originate from a woman aged 25 to 39 with Graves disease. Donor details come from another sample of the same person, matched by shared clones.

Ten or more counts support this clonotype. This chain connects TRBV6-5 to TRBJ2-7; 13 nucleotides match TRBD2. The V and J ends lost 0 bases and 2 bases, in that order; junction bases with no gene match: 4. CDR1 is MNHEY, CDR2 SVGAGI, per germline. The CDR3 has 17 amino acids. The CDR3 loop is CASSYSETSGGPYEQYF. As DNA, the CDR3 is TGTGCCAGCAGTTACTCAGAGACTAGCGGGGGGCCCTACGAGCAGTACTTC.

There are many counts of this clonotype. The chain carries TRBV28 and TRBJ2-5; D not certain. V lost 6 bases to trimming and J lost 5 bases, with 16 bases between them. Germline V gene sequence: CDR1 MDHEN, CDR2 SYDVKM. The CDR3 has 14 residues. The CDR3 nucleotides are TGTGCCAGCAGCCCTCTCCCCCAAGGGGAGACCCAGTACTTC. Translated: CASSPLPQGETQYF.

Notes on this clonotype: Sequence at one end of the junction differs from germline and may be a read error. The chain is built from TRBV30 and TRBJ2-7; either TRBD1 or TRBD2 may fit D (6 bases each). CDR3 length equals 12 residues. Germline CDR1 GTSNPN, CDR2 SVGIG (reference sequence). CDR3: CARRGATNEQYF. The CDR3 nucleotides read TGTGCCAGGAGGGGGGCCACGAACGAGCAGTACTTC.

The chain couples TRBV28 to TRBJ1-4; perhaps TRBD1 as D (5 bases). The CDR3 loop spans 16 amino acids. V lost 0 bases to trimming and J lost 5 bases, with 13 bases between them. CDR1 MDHEN and CDR2 SYDVKM come from the germline V gene. CDR3 nucleotides: TGTGCCAGCAGTTTATGGGTTCGGCAGGGAAATGAAAAACTGTTTTTT. This encodes CASSLWVRQGNEKLFF.

This clonotype was recorded at least ten times. The CDR3 spells CASRPIGPGYTF. The CDR3 DNA is TGTGCCAGCAGACCCATCGGGCCTGGCTACACCTTC. The genes are TRBV28 and TRBJ1-2, with D uncertain. The CDR3 spans 12 residues. V was shortened by 6 bases and J by 7 bases, with 12 bases between the two germline ends. Germline V gives CDR1 MDHEN, CDR2 SYDVKM.

This chain links TRBV30 with TRBJ1-1; D remains ambiguous. The CDR3 is made up of 13 amino acids. Trimming took 5 bases from V and 0 from J, leaving 10 bases between them. CDR1 GTSNPN and CDR2 SVGIG come from the germline V gene (reference sequence). As DNA, the CDR3 is TGTGCCTGGTCAAGGTGGATGAACACTGAAGCTTTCTTT. It is translated as CAWSRWMNTEAFF.

The chain recombines TRBV5-1 with TRBJ2-2, with 10 bases that match TRBD1. Germline CDR1 is SGHRS and CDR2 is YFSETQ. V was pared by 3 bases and J by 7 bases, with 3 bases of the junction left unmatched. CDR3 length: 14 amino acids. The CDR3 sequence is CASSSRTGGGELFF. CDR3 nucleotides: TGCGCCAGCAGCTCCCGGACAGGGGGCGGGGAGCTGTTTTTT.

The chain employs TRBV19 and TRBJ2-7, with 9 bases aligning to TRBD1. The V gene's germline CDR1 is LNHDA and CDR2 SQIVND (reference sequence). CDR3 length: 14 residues. J lost 5 bases, V lost 1 base, and 3 bases had no gene match. Here the CDR3 reads CASSIGQGVNEQYF. As DNA, the CDR3 is TGTGCCAGTAGTATAGGACAGGGGGTCAACGAGCAGTACTTC.

A few counts support this clonotype. This chain links TRBV6-1 with TRBJ1-2, with D perhaps TRBD1 (6 bases). V gave up 6 bases and J gave up 5 bases, with 16 bases separating them. The CDR3 sequence is 14 residues long. In germline, CDR1 is MNHNS, CDR2 SASEGT. The DNA of the CDR3 is TGTGCCAGCAGGCTACAGGGAGCAGGATATGGCTACACCTTC. This codes for CASRLQGAGYGYTF.

Only a few counts were recorded for this clonotype. This chain links TRBV19 with TRBJ2-7; possibly TRBD1 or TRBD2 for D (6 bases each). Trimming removed 6 bases at V and 2 bases at J, with 11 bases between. Per germline, CDR1 LNHDA and CDR2 SQIVND (reference sequence). The CDR3 is made up of 13 amino acids. For the CDR3, the DNA is TGTGCCAGTAGGGGGGGCGAAACCTACGAGCAGTACTTC. This sequence encodes CASRGGETYEQYF.

This clonotype was observed at least ten times. For the CDR3, the DNA is TGTGCCAGTAGTATTAAGGTAGCCGAACGGAATCAGCCCCAGCATTTT. Translated, it gives CASSIKVAERNQPQHF. This rearrangement joins TRBV19 to TRBJ1-5; the D is unclear. The length of the CDR3 is 16 residues. In germline, CDR1 is LNHDA, CDR2 SQIVND (reference sequence). The V end lost 3 bases, the J end lost 4 bases, and 16 bases lay between the germline ends.

Only a few counts were recorded for this clonotype. The chain joins TRBV5-1 to TRBJ1-1; D is possibly TRBD1 (5 bases). Trimming cost V 0 bases and J 0 bases, with 15 bases left between them. Germline-derived CDR1 and CDR2 are SGHRS and YFSETQ. The CDR3 spans 17 residues. The CDR3 DNA sequence: TGCGCCAGCAGCTTGGGGGGCACCTATACCATGAACACTGAAGCTTTCTTT. The encoded protein is CASSLGGTYTMNTEAFF.

This clonotype has at least ten counts. CDR3 region: CSAGRNYNEQFF. The DNA for the CDR3 is TGCAGCGCAGGGCGGAACTACAATGAGCAGTTCTTC. The genes are TRBV29-1 and TRBJ2-1; a possible D gene is TRBD1 (5 bases). The V end lost 7 bases, the J end lost 3 bases, and 10 bases lay between the germline ends. The CDR3 is made up of 12 amino acids. The germline gives CDR1 SQVTM, CDR2 ANQGSEA.

The V gene is TRBV19, the J gene TRBJ2-2; D gene unclear. The CDR3 is 14 amino acids. V dropped 5 bases and J dropped 6 bases, with 13 bases sitting between them. CDR1 is LNHDA and CDR2 is SQIVND in the germline V gene (reference sequence). This chain's CDR3 is CASSPALRAGELFF. DNA of the CDR3: TGTGCCAGTAGTCCAGCCCTAAGGGCCGGGGAGCTGTTTTTT.

This clonotype was detected only a few times. The chain recombines TRBV6-1 with TRBJ2-1, with 13 bases identical to TRBD2. The CDR3 spans 18 residues. V lost 7 bases, J lost 5 bases, and 14 bases stayed unmatched. Germline V lookup: CDR1 MNHNS, CDR2 SASEGT. CDR3: CASMRGTSGVFSHNEQFF. The CDR3 bases are TGTGCCAGCATGAGGGGGACTAGCGGGGTGTTTTCACACAATGAGCAGTTCTTC.

This clonotype was found a few times. The V and J genes are TRBV20-1 and TRBJ1-2; D might be TRBD1 (6 bases). V gave up 3 bases and J gave up 7 bases, with 18 bases separating them. CDR1 is DFQATT, CDR2 SNEGSKA, per germline (reference sequence). The CDR3 sequence is 14 residues long. The CDR3 sequence: CSARKWTALFGYTF. In DNA form, the CDR3 reads TGCAGTGCTAGGAAATGGACAGCTCTTTTTGGCTACACCTTC.